One sample yielded the 16 T cell receptor beta chains listed below, sequenced in a study of beta chain features in type 1 diabetes. The sequenced template was cDNA made from the entire isolated RNA. Produced via immunoSEQ multiplex PCR; TCRdb's table is partial and in-frame only. The sample holds tens of thousands of clones, under 75% seen once. Their cognate antigens are unknown. Points from the study as a whole: There was a moderate but significant shortening of TCRB CDR3s in all four CD4+ subsets of Type 1 diabetes patients.

Material: stem cell memory CD4+ T cells from blood. The receptors shown here come from a woman aged 25 to 45 with type 1 diabetes.

V gene TRBV7-9 combines with J gene TRBJ2-1; unclear D gene. The CDR3 runs 14 residues. Trimming pared 2 bases from V and 3 bases from J, leaving 8 bases between. Germline CDR1 reads SEHNR; CDR2 reads FQNEAQ (reference sequence). The CDR3 DNA is TGTGCCAGCAGCTTAATTGCCTACTACAATGAGCAGTTCTTC. It yields the protein CASSLIAYYNEQFF.

The V and J genes are TRBV20-1 and TRBJ2-5, with D maybe TRBD2 (6 bases). V dropped 6 bases and J dropped 5 bases, with 10 bases sitting between them. The V gene's germline CDR1 is DFQATT and CDR2 SNEGSKA (reference sequence). This CDR3 is built from 11 residues. CDR3 loop: CSASSAETQYF. CDR3 DNA: TGCAGTGCCTCTAGCGCCGAGACCCAGTACTTC.

The rearrangement joins TRBV2 to TRBJ2-7; D is perhaps TRBD1 (6 bases). There are 14 residues in the CDR3. Germline V gives CDR1 SNHLY, CDR2 FYNNEI. Trimming stripped 2 bases from V and 10 bases from J, with 18 bases between. The CDR3 region has the DNA TGTGCCAGCAGTGAACGACAGGTTGGGTCCGATCAGTACTTC. As protein: CASSERQVGSDQYF.

The V call is TRBV5-4, the J call TRBJ2-5; D call uncertain. CDR1 is SGHNT and CDR2 is YYREEE in the germline V gene (reference sequence). The CDR3 is made up of 13 amino acids. With 4 bases removed from V and 2 bases from J, the gap between germline ends came to 9 bases. CDR3 amino acids: CASSPSLQETQYF. In DNA, the CDR3 is TGTGCCAGCAGCCCTTCCCTGCAAGAGACCCAGTACTTC. The full variable domain, with the rest looked up from reference TRBV5-4 and TRBJ2-5, is ETGVTQSPTHLIKTRGQQVTLRCSSQSGHNTVSWYQQALGQGPQFIFQYYREEENGRGNFPPRFSGLQFPNYSSELNVNALELDDSALYLCASSPSLQETQYFGPGTRLLVL.

V usage is TRBV2 and J usage is TRBJ2-5, with a tentative D call TRBD2 (6 bases). V was clipped by 1 base and J by 7 bases, with 13 bases between them. In germline, CDR1 is SNHLY, CDR2 FYNNEI. The CDR3 consists of 14 residues. The CDR3 is CASSEVYRDLTQYF. The CDR3 region has the DNA TGTGCCAGCAGTGAAGTATACCGGGACTTGACCCAGTACTTC.

This clone has a handful of counts. One junction end disagrees with the germline gene, perhaps due to a read error. The chain joins TRBV7-7 to TRBJ2-2; D ambiguous. CDR3 length equals 14 residues. Germline-derived CDR1 and CDR2 are SSHAT and FNYEAQ (reference sequence). CDR3 residues: CASSLELHTGELFF. In DNA, the CDR3 is TGTGCTAGCAGCTTAGAACTTCACACCGGGGAGCTGTTTTTT.

This chain uses TRBV19 with TRBJ2-2; 9 bases match TRBD2. CDR1 and CDR2 (germline): LNHDA, SQIVND (reference sequence). The CDR3 is made up of 14 amino acids. Written as DNA, the CDR3 is TGTGCGTCGAGGCGGGGGGGGAGCACCGGGGAGCTGTTTTTT. Protein sequence: CASRRGGSTGELFF.

The CDR3 loop is CASSPQQGADYGYTF. In DNA form, the CDR3 reads TGTGCCAGCAGCCCCCAACAGGGGGCGGACTATGGCTACACCTTC. This chain uses TRBV7-9 with TRBJ1-2; 9 bases agree with TRBD1. There are 15 residues in the CDR3. The ends lost 5 bases at V and 3 bases at J; junction bases unmatched: 7. Germline assignment: CDR1 SEHNR and CDR2 FQNEAQ (reference sequence). Full variable domain (outside the CDR3, taken from reference TRBV7-9 and TRBJ1-2): DTGVSQNPRHKITKRGQNVTFRCDPISEHNRLYWYRQTLGQGPEFLTYFQNEAQLEKSRLLSDRFSAERPKGSFSTLEIQRTEQGDSAMYLCASSPQQGADYGYTFGSGTRLTVV.

The DNA for the CDR3 is TGCAGCGTCACCATTCCGGGACAGGGGGCAAGTACTGAAGCTTTCTTT. Protein sequence: CSVTIPGQGASTEAFF. This rearrangement joins TRBV29-1 to TRBJ1-1; 12 bases align to TRBD1. The CDR3 covers 16 residues. Germline V gene data show CDR1 as SQVTM and CDR2 as ANQGSEA. The junction had 13 bases not matched to a gene; V was cut back by 6 bases and J by 5 bases.

This clone appeared once. This chain links TRBV6-6 with TRBJ1-1, with 7 positions matching TRBD1. Germline V CDR1 and CDR2: MNHNY, SVGAGI (reference sequence). The CDR3 length is 13 residues. After removal of 8 bases from V and 5 bases from J, the junction contained 8 bases not matched to a gene. CDR3 loop: CASLTGTGTEAFF. The DNA for the CDR3 is TGTGCCAGCCTGACAGGGACGGGGACTGAAGCTTTCTTT.

This clone was counted a few times. The chain recombines TRBV4-2 with TRBJ2-3; TRBD1 matches 12 bases. This CDR3 region has 18 residues. Trimming removed 0 bases from V and 3 bases from J; junction bases left unmatched: 7. The germline V gene has CDR1 LGHNA and CDR2 YNFKEQ. The CDR3 region has the DNA TGTGCCAGCAGCCAAGACGTCCCGGGACAGGGGGCAACAGATACGCAGTATTTT. This translates into CASSQDVPGQGATDTQYF.

The V and J genes are TRBV7-2 and TRBJ2-1; TRBD2 agrees at 8 bases. Germline loops: CDR1 SGHTA, CDR2 FQGNSA. This CDR3 region has 16 residues. V lost 5 bases and J lost 3; bases outside the gene matches: 9. CDR3 residues: CASSPLAGNSYNEQFF. The CDR3 DNA sequence: TGTGCCAGCAGCCCCTTAGCGGGAAATAGCTACAATGAGCAGTTCTTC.

V usage is TRBV11-3 and J usage is TRBJ1-5; D is undetermined. Germline-derived CDR1 and CDR2 are SGHNT and YENEEA. CDR3 size: 13 residues. Trimming took off 1 base at V and 5 bases at J, with 6 bases between the two ends. CDR3 DNA: TGTGCCAGCAGCTTAGTCCCAGATCAGCCCCAGCATTTT. Protein product: CASSLVPDQPQHF.

This clone is a singleton in its sample. The chain is built from TRBV5-6 and TRBJ2-2; a possible D gene is TRBD2 (6 bases). Per the germline V gene, CDR1 is SGHDT and CDR2 is YYEEEE. This CDR3 region has 16 residues. With 4 bases removed from V and 4 bases from J, the gap between germline ends came to 17 bases. The CDR3 loop is CASSGGLFGGTGELFF. The CDR3 DNA reads as TGTGCCAGCAGCGGGGGGTTATTCGGAGGCACCGGGGAGCTGTTTTTT.

This clone was seen only a few times. This chain's CDR3 is CASSRWTGETQYF. The DNA for the CDR3 is TGTGCCAGCAGCCGTTGGACAGGGGAGACCCAGTACTTC. The J gene is TRBJ2-5, the V gene TRBV5-6; TRBD1 agrees at 8 bases. The CDR3 totals 13 residues. Germline V CDR1 and CDR2: SGHDT, YYEEEE. The ends lost 4 bases at V and 5 bases at J; junction bases unmatched: 4.

V is TRBV5-1 and J is TRBJ2-2; D gene uncertain. There are 15 residues in the CDR3. V was shortened by 0 bases and J by 3 bases, with 9 bases between the two germline ends. Germline V gene lookup returns CDR1 SGHRS and CDR2 YFSETQ. CDR3 in DNA: TGCGCCAGCAGCTTGGGGCAGATGGACACCGGGGAGCTGTTTTTT. Protein: CASSLGQMDTGELFF.